These 10 T cell receptor beta chains share one sample of origin, sequenced in a study of sequential checkpoint blockade in melanoma (dated by TCRdb to between 2019 and 2020). Libraries were made using the immunoSEQ multiplex PCR assay. TCRdb provides this immuneACCESS table in a form limited to in-frame rearrangements. Some clones are lacking; in checked studies, under half of them reflect an unresolved V gene, and why the rest are absent is not known. The sample table contains some 9,600 clones; only one count was recorded for under 30% of them. The ten largest make up less than 20% of the sample. Taken with the paper, the label for treatment or condition translates to: randomized to nivolumab then ipilimumab (arm A) or the reverse (arm B). The material was tumor tissue (inferred from file names), obtained from a patient given nivolumab and ipilimumab in sequence. The source of these receptors is a human donor with melanoma.

V and J are TRBV6-8 and TRBJ1-3; no firm D call. The germline CDR1 and CDR2 sequences are MNHGY and SAAAGT. There are 14 residues in the CDR3. The V and J ends lost 2 bases and 4 bases respectively, with 9 bases between them. CDR3 DNA sequence: TGTGCCAGCAGTTACACGGGTGCAGGAAACACCATATATTTT. This gives the protein CASSYTGAGNTIYF.

The CDR3 nucleotides are TGTGCCAGCAGTTACAACACCGGGACAGGGACTAGCGGGAGCGCCGGGGAGCTGTTTTTT. Encoded protein: CASSYNTGTGTSGSAGELFF. The chain uses TRBV6-8 and TRBJ2-2; 14 bases are a match to TRBD2. CDR1 is MNHGY, CDR2 SAAAGT, per germline. The ends lost 2 bases at V and 6 bases at J; junction bases unmatched: 14. CDR3 length: 20 amino acids.

This clone was seen a handful of times. The junction does not match germline at one end; this may be a read error. The gene calls are TRBV4-1 and TRBJ2-1, with TRBD2 matching 11 bases. This CDR3 spans 18 amino acids. Germline CDR1 and CDR2: MGHRA and YSYEKL. The CDR3 loop is CTSSQVPPRLAGYNEQFF. Here the CDR3 DNA reads TGCACCAGCAGCCAAGTTCCCCCTCGACTAGCGGGGTACAATGAGCAGTTCTTC.

This clone was recorded a few times. The CDR3 here is CASSLEGVGQGSYNSPLHF. CDR3 nucleotide sequence: TGTGCCAGCAGCTTAGAAGGCGTTGGACAGGGCAGCTATAATTCACCCCTCCACTTT. The chain recombines TRBV7-6 with TRBJ1-6; 8 nucleotides agree with TRBD1. J lost 3 bases, V lost 1 base, and 11 bases had no gene match. Germline loops: CDR1 SGHVS, CDR2 FNYEAQ. CDR3 length: 19 residues.

This chain joins TRBV19 and TRBJ2-3; 12 bases line up with TRBD2. Germline trimming cut 2 bases from V and 4 bases from J; bases unmatched to any gene: 10. The CDR3 is 18 residues long. From germline, CDR1 is LNHDA and CDR2 SQIVND (reference sequence). The CDR3 bases are TGTGCCAGTAGTATAAGGGGCCCTAGCGGGAGGGTGGCAGATACGCAGTATTTT. Protein: CASSIRGPSGRVADTQYF.

CDR3: CASSLRTGGQFAEAFF. CDR3 nucleotide sequence: TGCGCCAGCAGCTTACGTACAGGGGGCCAGTTTGCTGAAGCTTTCTTT. The chain is built from TRBV5-1 and TRBJ1-1, with 9 nucleotides matching TRBD1. This CDR3 is built from 16 residues. The germline V gene encodes CDR1 SGHRS and CDR2 YFSETQ. Trimming cost V 2 bases and J 6 bases; bases outside gene matches: 11. The full variable domain, its missing parts supplied by reference TRBV5-1 and TRBJ1-1, is KAGVTQTPRYLIKTRGQQVTLSCSPISGHRSVSWYQQTPGQGLQFLFEYFSETQRNKGNFPGRFSGRQFSNSRSEMNVSTLELGDSALYLCASSLRTGGQFAEAFFGQGTRLTVV.

This clone has a single count. V and J are TRBV18 and TRBJ1-3, with a tentative D call TRBD1 (6 bases). V was pared by 5 bases and J by 4 bases, with 15 bases between. This CDR3 spans 15 amino acids. Germline V lookup: CDR1 KGHSH, CDR2 LQKENI. CDR3 in DNA: TGTGCCAGCTCAAGCGACAGGCGACGGGGAAACACCATATATTTT. It is translated as CASSSDRRRGNTIYF.

The V and J genes are TRBV5-1 and TRBJ2-2, with a possible D match to TRBD1 (5 bases). CDR1 SGHRS and CDR2 YFSETQ come from the germline V gene. The CDR3 has 15 amino acids. Deletions cut 0 bases from V and 3 bases from J, with 9 bases between. The CDR3 protein is CASSLGQQYTGELFF. The CDR3 DNA follows: TGCGCCAGCAGCTTGGGACAGCAGTACACCGGGGAGCTGTTTTTT.

This clone was seen a few times. V usage is TRBV19 and J usage is TRBJ2-3; 8 nucleotides match TRBD1. Trimming cost V 10 bases and J 2 bases; bases outside gene matches: 14. Germline V lookup: CDR1 LNHDA, CDR2 SQIVND (reference sequence). The CDR3 covers 16 residues. The CDR3 region is CATRGPGQGFTDTQYF. CDR3 coding DNA: TGTGCCACGAGGGGGCCCGGACAGGGTTTCACAGATACGCAGTATTTT.

By share, this clone ranks as medium-sized. The V call is TRBV11-3, the J call TRBJ1-1, with a tentative D call TRBD1 (5 bases). The CDR3 totals 16 residues. Trimming removed 1 base at V and 1 base at J, with 13 bases between. In germline, CDR1 is SGHNT, CDR2 YENEEA. The CDR3 DNA is TGTGCCAGCAGCTTAGGTTATGGGGCAGCGAACACTGAAGCTTTCTTT. The encoded protein is CASSLGYGAANTEAFF.